Detailed here is one T cell receptor beta chain. Antigen: not known. Combined were second doses at about 4 or about 12 weeks. The source of the sample is a study of T cell responses to AZD1222 COVID-19 vaccine. Study-level findings and limits: Two doses of AZD1222 preceded a rise in Spike-specific TCR breadth and depth. Vaccine-related CD4 TCRs covered spike, predominating at 160-218 and 743-854.

Profiling relied on immunoSEQ multiplex PCR, and the TCRdb table lists in-frame clones only, not all of them. Here the sample spans about 120,000 clones, around 90% being singletons. The length of the CDR3 is 12 residues. V lost 5 bases and J lost 8, with 12 bases in between. Germline values: CDR1 SGHVS, CDR2 FNYEAQ. The V and J genes are TRBV7-6 and TRBJ1-1, with a weak D call TRBD1 (5 bases). The clonotype originates from an adult who received the AZD1222 COVID-19 vaccine. The input for sequencing was peripheral blood, taken 28 days after the second AZD1222 dose. CDR3 residues: CASSTGHGEAFF. The DNA of the CDR3 is TGTGCCAGCAGCACAGGACACGGCGAAGCTTTCTTT.